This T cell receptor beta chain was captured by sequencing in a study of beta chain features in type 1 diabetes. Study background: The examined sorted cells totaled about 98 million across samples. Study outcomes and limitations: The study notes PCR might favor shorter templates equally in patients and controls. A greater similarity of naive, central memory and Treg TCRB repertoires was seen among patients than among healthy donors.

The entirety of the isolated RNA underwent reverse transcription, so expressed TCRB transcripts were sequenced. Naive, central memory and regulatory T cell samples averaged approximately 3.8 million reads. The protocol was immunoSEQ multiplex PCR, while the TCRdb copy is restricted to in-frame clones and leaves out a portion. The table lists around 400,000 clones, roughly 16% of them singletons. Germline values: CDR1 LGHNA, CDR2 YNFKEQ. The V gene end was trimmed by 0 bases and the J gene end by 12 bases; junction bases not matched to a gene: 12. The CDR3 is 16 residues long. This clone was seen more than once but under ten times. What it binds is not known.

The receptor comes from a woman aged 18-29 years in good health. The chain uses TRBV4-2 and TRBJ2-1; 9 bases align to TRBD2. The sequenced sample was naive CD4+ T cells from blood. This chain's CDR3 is CASSQERASGDKGQFF. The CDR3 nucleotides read TGTGCCAGCAGCCAAGAGCGCGCTAGCGGGGACAAGGGGCAGTTCTTC.